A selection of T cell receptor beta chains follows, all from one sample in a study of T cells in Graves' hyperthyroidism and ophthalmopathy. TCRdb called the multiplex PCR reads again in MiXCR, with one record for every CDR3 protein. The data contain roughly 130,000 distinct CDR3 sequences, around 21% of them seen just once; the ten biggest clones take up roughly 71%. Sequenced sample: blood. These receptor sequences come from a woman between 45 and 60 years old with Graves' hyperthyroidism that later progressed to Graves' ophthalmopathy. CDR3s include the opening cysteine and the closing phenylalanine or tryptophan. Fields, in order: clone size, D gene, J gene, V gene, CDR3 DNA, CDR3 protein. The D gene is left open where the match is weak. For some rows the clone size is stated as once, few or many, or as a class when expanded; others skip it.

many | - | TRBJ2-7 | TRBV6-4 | TGTGCCAGCAGTGACGAGGGTGGGAACTTC | CASSDEGGNF
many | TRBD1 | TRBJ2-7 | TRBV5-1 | TGCGCCAGCAGCTTGTATGGGACAGGGGGCGGATCCGAGCAGTACTTC | CASSLYGTGGGSEQYF
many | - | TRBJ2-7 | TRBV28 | TGTGCCAGCATATCAAGGGGTTGGGAGCAGTACTTC | CASISRGWEQYF
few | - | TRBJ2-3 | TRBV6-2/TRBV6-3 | TGTGCCAGCAGTTACACAGCTAGCACAGATACGCAGTATTTT | CASSYTASTDTQYF
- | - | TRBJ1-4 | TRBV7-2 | TGTGCCAGCAGCTTAGTGGCGAGACTCGGACGGAATGAAAAACTGTTTTTT | CASSLVARLGRNEKLFF
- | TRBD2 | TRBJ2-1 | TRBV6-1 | TGTGCCAGCAGTGCCGGGGGGGGGGCAAGGAATGAGCAGTTCTTC | CASSAGGGARNEQFF
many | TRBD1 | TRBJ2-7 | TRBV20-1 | TGCAGTGCTAGGGGGACAGCGGACTACGAGCAGTACTTC | CSARGTADYEQYF
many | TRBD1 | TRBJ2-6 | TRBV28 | TGTGCCAGCAGACGACCGGGACAGGGGGGCTCTGGGGCCAACGTCCTGACTTTC | CASRRPGQGGSGANVLTF
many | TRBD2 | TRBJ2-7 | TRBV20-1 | TGCAGTGCATGGAGCGGGAGGGGGTACGAGCAGTACTTC | CSAWSGRGYEQYF
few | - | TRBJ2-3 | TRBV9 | TGTGCCAGCAGCGCCCTCCCGGCGGCAGATACGCAGTATTTT | CASSALPAADTQYF
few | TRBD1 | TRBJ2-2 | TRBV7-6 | TGTGCCAGCAGCCCCCGACAGGGGGCAAAGTTGGCCGGGGAGCTGTTTTTT | CASSPRQGAKLAGELFF
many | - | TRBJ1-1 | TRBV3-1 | TGTGCCAGCAGCCAAGATATCCGCAACACTGAAGCTTTCTTT | CASSQDIRNTEAFF
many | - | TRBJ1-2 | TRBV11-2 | TGTGCCAGCAGCCCGAGGGTGACGGCAACTGGTGGCTACACCTTC | CASSPRVTATGGYTF
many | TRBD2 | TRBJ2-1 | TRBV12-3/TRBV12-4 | TGTGCCAGCAGCAACCAAGCGGGAGAGGAGTTCTTC | CASSNQAGEEFF
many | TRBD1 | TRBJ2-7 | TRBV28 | TGTGCCAGCAGATTTAACCGGGACAGTTACGAGCAGTACTTC | CASRFNRDSYEQYF
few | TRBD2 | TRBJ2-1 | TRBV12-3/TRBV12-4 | TGTGCCAGCAGTATCCGGGACTATGGAGGAAAGCAGTTCTTC | CASSIRDYGGKQFF
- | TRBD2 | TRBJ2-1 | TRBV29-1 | TGCAGCGTTAGGGGCGGGAGCCGATACAATGAGCAGTTCTTC | CSVRGGSRYNEQFF
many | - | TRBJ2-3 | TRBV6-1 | TGTGCCAGCAGTGGAGGGGGTAGCACAGATACGCAGTATTTT | CASSGGGSTDTQYF
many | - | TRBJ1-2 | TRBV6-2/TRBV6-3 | TGTGCCAGCAGTTCCACTTATGGGGGCGGCTACACCTTC | CASSSTYGGGYTF
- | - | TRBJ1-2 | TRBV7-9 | TGTGCCAGCAGCTTAGAAGTCAGGGACCTTGGCTACACCTTC | CASSLEVRDLGYTF
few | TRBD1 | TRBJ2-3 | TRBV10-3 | TGTGCCATCTCGGGACAGGGAGGGGATACGCAGTATTTT | CAISGQGGDTQYF
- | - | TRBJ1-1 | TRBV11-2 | TGTGCCAGCAGCGGCCAGGGTAATGGGTACACTGAAGCTTTCTTT | CASSGQGNGYTEAFF
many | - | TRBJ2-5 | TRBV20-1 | TGCAGTGCTAGGTTCGGTGGGGGCGCGAGAAGGGAGACCCAGTACTTC | CSARFGGGARRETQYF
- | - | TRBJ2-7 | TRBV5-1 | TGCGCCAGCAGCTTGTCCGGGGTTCTCTACGAGCAGTACTTC | CASSLSGVLYEQYF
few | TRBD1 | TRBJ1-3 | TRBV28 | TGTGCCAGCCACGACTCCCGGGACAGGGTCGCGGGGGGAATTTTTGGGTTATCTGGAAACACCATATATTTT | CASHDSRDRVAGGIFGLSGNTIYF
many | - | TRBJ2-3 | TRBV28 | TGTGCCAGCAGTGCCGGCACAGATACGCAGTATTTT | CASSAGTDTQYF
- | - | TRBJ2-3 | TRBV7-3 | TGTGCCAGCAGCTTATTGCGGGCAGGGTGGTCAGATACGCAGTATTTT | CASSLLRAGWSDTQYF
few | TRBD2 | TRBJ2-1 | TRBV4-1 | TGCGCCAGCAGCCAAGAGTCGACTAGCGGGAGTTATGAGCAGTTCTTC | CASSQESTSGSYEQFF
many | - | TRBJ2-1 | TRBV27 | TGTGCCAGCAGTTACATATCCTACAATGAGCAGTTCTTC | CASSYISYNEQFF
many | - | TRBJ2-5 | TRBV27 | TGTGCCAGCAGTCTTTGGGGCAGGGGAGAGACCCAGTACTTC | CASSLWGRGETQYF
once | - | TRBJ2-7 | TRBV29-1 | TGCAGCGCCGGACGAGGGAAGGCGTCAAGGGAGCAGTACTTC | CSAGRGKASREQYF
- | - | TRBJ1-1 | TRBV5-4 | TGTGCCAGCACCCCGCCTAATGCAAACACTGAAGCTTTCTTT | CASTPPNANTEAFF
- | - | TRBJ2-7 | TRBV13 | TGTGCCAGCAGCTCGGCCTCGCGCGGTAGCTCCTACGAGCAGTACTTC | CASSSASRGSSYEQYF
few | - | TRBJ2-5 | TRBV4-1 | TGCGCCAGCAGCCAGACCGGGGCTAGCCTTCAAGAGACCCAGTACTTC | CASSQTGASLQETQYF
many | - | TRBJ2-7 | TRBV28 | TGTGCCAGCAGTCCTCGGCCCACCACCGGCGAGCAGTACTTC | CASSPRPTTGEQYF
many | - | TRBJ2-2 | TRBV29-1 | TGCAGCGTTGAAGGGGGAGACCGTAGCACCGGGGAGCTGTTTTTT | CSVEGGDRSTGELFF
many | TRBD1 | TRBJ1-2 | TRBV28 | TGTGCCAGCATCAACAGGGGGCAAGGTGGCTACACCTTC | CASINRGQGGYTF
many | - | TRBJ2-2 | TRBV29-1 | TGCAGCGTTGTGACAGCGGAATTGTTCGGGGAGCTGTTTTTT | CSVVTAELFGELFF
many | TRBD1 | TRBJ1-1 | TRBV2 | TGTGCCACCCCCTTTGACAGGGCGGTATCGGCTTTCTTT | CATPFDRAVSAFF
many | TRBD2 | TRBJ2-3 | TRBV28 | TGTGCCAGCACCCCGACCGGGCTAGCGGTGACCACAGATACGCAGTATTTT | CASTPTGLAVTTDTQYF
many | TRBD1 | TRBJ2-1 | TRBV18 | TGTGCCAGCTCACTCGGGACAGGGGGGTACAATGAGCAGTTCTTC | CASSLGTGGYNEQFF
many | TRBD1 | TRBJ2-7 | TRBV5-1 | TGCGCCAGCAGCTTCGGACAGGGTCCCAACGAGCAGTACTTC | CASSFGQGPNEQYF
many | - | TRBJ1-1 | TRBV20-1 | TGCAGTACGCGTTTCGCTGAAGCTTTCTTT | CSTRFAEAFF
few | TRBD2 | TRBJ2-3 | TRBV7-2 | TGTGCCAGCAGCCGGACTAGCGGGTCAGATACGCAGTATTTT | CASSRTSGSDTQYF
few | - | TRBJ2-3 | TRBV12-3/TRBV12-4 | TGTGCCAGCAGTTCAGAACAGGCGGGGTCTAGGGATACGCAGTATTTT | CASSSEQAGSRDTQYF
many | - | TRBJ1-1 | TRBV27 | TGTGCCAGCAGTTTAAGGGGGAATCCCAAACTGAACACTGAAGCTTTCTTT | CASSLRGNPKLNTEAFF
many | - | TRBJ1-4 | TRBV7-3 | TGTGCCAGCAGCCTGAGACAGGTGTCTAATGAAAAACTGTTTTTT | CASSLRQVSNEKLFF
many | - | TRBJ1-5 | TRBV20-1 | TGCAGTGCCCTACAGGGATCTAGCAATCAGCCCCAGCATTTT | CSALQGSSNQPQHF
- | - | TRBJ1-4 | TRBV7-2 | TGTGCCAGCAGAGCAGCGGGTTTAAGGGAAAAACTGTTTTTT | CASRAAGLREKLFF
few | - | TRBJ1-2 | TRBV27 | TGTGCCAGCAGTGGCCGGGTCGGGGGCTACACCTTC | CASSGRVGGYTF
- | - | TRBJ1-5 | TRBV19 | TGTGCCAGTATGGGGGTAGGGCGCAATCAGCCCCAGCATTTT | CASMGVGRNQPQHF
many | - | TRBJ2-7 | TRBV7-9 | TGTGCCAGCAGCTTAGCGCGGAACTACGAGCAGTACTTC | CASSLARNYEQYF
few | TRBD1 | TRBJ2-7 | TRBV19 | TGTGCCAGTACCCCTACCGGGACAGCTCACTACGAGCAGTACTTC | CASTPTGTAHYEQYF
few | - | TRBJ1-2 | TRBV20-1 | TGCAGTGCTAGAGTGGCAGGGTTGGACTATGGCTACACCTTC | CSARVAGLDYGYTF
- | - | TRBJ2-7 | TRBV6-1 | TGTGCCAGCAGTGAGTTCTCCTACGAGCAGTACTTC | CASSEFSYEQYF
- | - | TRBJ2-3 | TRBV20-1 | TGCAGTGCTAAGCCTTTGGTAGGGGGAAGCCAGTACGATACGCAGTATTTT | CSAKPLVGGSQYDTQYF
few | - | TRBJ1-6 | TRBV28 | TGTGCCAGCAGTTTGGGGCAGGGCTACCGGACGGACCTCCACTTT | CASSLGQGYRTDLHF